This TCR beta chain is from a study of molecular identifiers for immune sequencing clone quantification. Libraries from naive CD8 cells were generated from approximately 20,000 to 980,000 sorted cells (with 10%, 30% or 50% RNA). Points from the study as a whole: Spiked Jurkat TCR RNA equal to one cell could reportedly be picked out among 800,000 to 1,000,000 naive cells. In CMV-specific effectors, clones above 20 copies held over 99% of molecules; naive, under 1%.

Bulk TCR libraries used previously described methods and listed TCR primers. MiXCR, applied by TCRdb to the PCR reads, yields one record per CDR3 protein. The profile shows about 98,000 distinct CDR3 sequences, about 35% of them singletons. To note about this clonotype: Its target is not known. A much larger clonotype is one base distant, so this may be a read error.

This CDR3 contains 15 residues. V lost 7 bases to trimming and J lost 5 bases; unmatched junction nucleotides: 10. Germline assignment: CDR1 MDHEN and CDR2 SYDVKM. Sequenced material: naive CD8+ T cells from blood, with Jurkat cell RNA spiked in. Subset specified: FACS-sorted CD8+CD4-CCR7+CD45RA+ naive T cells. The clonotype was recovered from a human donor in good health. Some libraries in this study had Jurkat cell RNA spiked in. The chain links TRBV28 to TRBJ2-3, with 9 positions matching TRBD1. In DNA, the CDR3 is TGTGCCAGCACAGGAGCTTACAGGGGGCAAGATACGCAGTATTTT. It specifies CASTGAYRGQDTQYF.